This T cell receptor (beta chain) was obtained from a study of control samples from healthy donors and cancer patients. Data came from immunoSEQ multiplex PCR; TCRdb stores just in-frame clones and leaves some out. The table lists 120,000 or so clones, approximately 84% of them singletons. Deletions cut 1 base from V and 4 bases from J, with 11 bases between. CDR1 is KGHSH and CDR2 is LQKENI in the germline V gene. The CDR3 totals 14 residues. The rearrangement joins TRBV18 to TRBJ2-7; no clear D gene. This TCR came from a man between 18 and 35 years old in good health. The specimen sequenced was blood. In DNA form, the CDR3 reads TGTGCCAGCTCACCACTAACCCTTTCATACGAGCAGTACTTC. It translates to CASSPLTLSYEQYF.